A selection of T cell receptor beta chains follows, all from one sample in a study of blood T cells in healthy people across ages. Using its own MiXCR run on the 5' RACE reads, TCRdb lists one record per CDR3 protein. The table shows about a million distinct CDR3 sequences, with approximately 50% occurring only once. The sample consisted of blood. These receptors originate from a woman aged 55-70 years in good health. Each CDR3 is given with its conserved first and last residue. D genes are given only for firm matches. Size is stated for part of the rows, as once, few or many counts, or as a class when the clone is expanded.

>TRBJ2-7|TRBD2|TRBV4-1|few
CASSQGGLLGRDQSSYEQYF
TGCGCCAGCAGCCAAGGGGGACTACTAGGGAGGGATCAGAGCTCCTACGAGCAGTACTTC
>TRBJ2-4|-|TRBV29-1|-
CSALCRELAKNIQYF
TGCAGCGCCCTATGTAGGGAGCTAGCCAAAAACATTCAGTACTTC
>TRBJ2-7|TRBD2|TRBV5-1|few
CASSSPPGTRVVSEQYF
TGCGCCAGCAGCTCACCCCCCGGGACTAGGGTTGTTTCCGAGCAGTACTTC
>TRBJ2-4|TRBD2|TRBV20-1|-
CSAREAGGKDIQYF
TGCAGTGCTAGAGAGGCGGGAGGCAAGGACATTCAGTACTTC
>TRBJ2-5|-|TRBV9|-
CASSVGARRELETQYF
TGTGCCAGCAGCGTAGGGGCCCGACGGGAGTTAGAGACCCAGTACTTC
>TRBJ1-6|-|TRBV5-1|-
CASSLELSFNSPLHF
TGCGCCAGCAGCTTGGAGTTAAGCTTTAATTCACCCCTCCACTTT
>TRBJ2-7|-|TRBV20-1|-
CSAKTEWNEQYF
TGCAGTGCTAAGACCGAGTGGAACGAGCAGTACTTC
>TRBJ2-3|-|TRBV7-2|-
CASSLDVSTDTQYF
TGTGCCAGCAGCTTAGATGTCAGCACAGATACGCAGTATTTT
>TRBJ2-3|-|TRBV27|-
CASSPRGSNTDTQYF
TGTGCCAGCAGTCCACGGGGGAGCAACACAGATACGCAGTATTTT
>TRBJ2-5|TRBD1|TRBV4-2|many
CASSTRTGETQYF
TGTGCCAGCAGCACCCGGACAGGCGAGACCCAGTACTTC
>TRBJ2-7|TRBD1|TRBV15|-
CATSRDGTEGGEQYF
TGTGCCACCAGCAGAGATGGGACAGAAGGCGGCGAGCAGTACTTC
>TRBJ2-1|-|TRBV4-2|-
CASSQDHGSLSYNEQFF
TGTGCCAGCAGCCAAGATCATGGGAGTCTCTCCTACAATGAGCAGTTCTTC
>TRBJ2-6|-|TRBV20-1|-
CSARLRGEAGANVLTF
TGCAGTGCTAGGTTGCGAGGGGAGGCTGGGGCCAACGTCCTGACTTTC